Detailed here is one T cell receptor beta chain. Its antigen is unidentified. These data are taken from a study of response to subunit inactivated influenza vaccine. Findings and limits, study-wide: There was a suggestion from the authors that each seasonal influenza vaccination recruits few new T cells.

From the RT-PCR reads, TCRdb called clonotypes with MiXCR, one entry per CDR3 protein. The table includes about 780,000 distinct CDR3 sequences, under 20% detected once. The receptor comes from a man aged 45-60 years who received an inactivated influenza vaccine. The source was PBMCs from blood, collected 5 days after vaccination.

The CDR3 DNA reads TGTGCCAGCAGCCAACAAAACTATGGCTACACCTTC. It specifies CASSQQNYGYTF. This chain joins TRBV4-2 and TRBJ1-2, with D uncertain. The germline CDR1 and CDR2 sequences are LGHNA and YNFKEQ. The CDR3 has 12 residues. The V and J ends lost 2 bases and 2 bases respectively, with 3 bases between them.